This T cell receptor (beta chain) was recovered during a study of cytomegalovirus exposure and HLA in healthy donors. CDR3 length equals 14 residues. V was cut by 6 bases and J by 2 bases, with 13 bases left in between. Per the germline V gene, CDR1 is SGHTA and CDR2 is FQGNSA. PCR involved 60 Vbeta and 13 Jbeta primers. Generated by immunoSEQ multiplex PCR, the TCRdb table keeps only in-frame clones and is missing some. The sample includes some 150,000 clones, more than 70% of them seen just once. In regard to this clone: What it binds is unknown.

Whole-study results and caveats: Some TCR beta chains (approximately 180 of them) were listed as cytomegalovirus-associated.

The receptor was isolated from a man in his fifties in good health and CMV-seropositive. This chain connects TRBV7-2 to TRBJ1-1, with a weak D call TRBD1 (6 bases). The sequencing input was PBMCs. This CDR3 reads CASRQDGTNTEAFF. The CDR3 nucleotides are TGTGCCAGCAGACAAGACGGGACAAACACTGAAGCTTTCTTT.